The rows below give T cell receptor beta chains drawn from one sample of a study of blood T cells in healthy people across ages. TCRdb recomputed calls from the 5' RACE reads with MiXCR, one row per CDR3 protein. Here the sample spans about 970,000 distinct CDR3 sequences, roughly 50% being singletons. The specimen was blood. The receptors stem from a woman aged 55-70 years in good health. Each CDR3 is given with its conserved first and last residue. A D gene is named only where the DNA matches it firmly. A row's size may be missing; if present it is once, few, many or a size class.

d_gene: TRBD1; j_gene: TRBJ2-4; v_gene: TRBV2; abundance: .; CDR3aa: CASRAQGSFDIQYF; CDR3nt: TGTGCCAGCAGGGCACAGGGGAGTTTCGACATTCAGTACTTC
d_gene: .; j_gene: TRBJ2-4; v_gene: TRBV28; abundance: .; CDR3aa: CASNTKELAKNIQYF; CDR3nt: TGTGCCAGCAACACGAAGGAACTAGCCAAAAACATTCAGTACTTC
d_gene: TRBD1; j_gene: TRBJ1-2; v_gene: TRBV6-5; abundance: once; CDR3aa: CASSRGQGVGYTF; CDR3nt: TGTGCCAGCAGCCGGGGACAGGGAGTCGGCTACACCTTC
d_gene: .; j_gene: TRBJ2-1; v_gene: TRBV11-3; abundance: .; CDR3aa: CASSVRPNEQFF; CDR3nt: TGTGCCAGCAGCGTTAGACCCAATGAGCAGTTCTTC
d_gene: .; j_gene: TRBJ1-2; v_gene: TRBV29-1; abundance: .; CDR3aa: CSSRGPNYGYTF; CDR3nt: TGCAGTTCCCGGGGGCCCAACTATGGCTACACCTTC
d_gene: .; j_gene: TRBJ1-2; v_gene: TRBV20-1; abundance: .; CDR3aa: CSARDVTGNYGYTF; CDR3nt: TGCAGTGCTAGAGATGTTACAGGAAACTATGGCTACACCTTC
d_gene: .; j_gene: TRBJ2-3; v_gene: TRBV5-5; abundance: .; CDR3aa: CASSQSPGLVTDTQYF; CDR3nt: TGTGCCAGCAGTCAAAGCCCGGGACTGGTCACAGATACGCAGTATTTT
d_gene: .; j_gene: TRBJ1-1; v_gene: TRBV20-1; abundance: once; CDR3aa: CSASLQVGYTEAFF; CDR3nt: TGCAGTGCTAGTCTCCAGGTTGGGTACACTGAAGCTTTCTTT
d_gene: .; j_gene: TRBJ2-5; v_gene: TRBV20-1; abundance: .; CDR3aa: CSAGNRERPRETQYF; CDR3nt: TGCAGTGCCGGTAACAGGGAGAGGCCGCGAGAGACCCAGTACTTC
d_gene: .; j_gene: TRBJ1-4; v_gene: TRBV7-9; abundance: .; CDR3aa: CASSEAGTNEKLFF; CDR3nt: TGTGCCAGCAGCGAGGCAGGAACTAATGAAAAACTGTTTTTT